This T cell receptor (beta chain) was sequenced during a study of cytomegalovirus exposure and HLA in healthy donors. Overall study: A previous analysis identified approximately 120 million unique TCR beta sequences derived from roughly 190 million T cells. Overall study results and limits: With further analysis later on, most CMV-associated TCR beta chains appeared HLA-restricted. Among TCR beta chains, those listed as cytomegalovirus-associated numbered over 150.

This CDR3 is 13 amino acids long. CDR1 and CDR2 from the germline V gene are SEHNR and FQNEAQ (reference sequence). Trimming removed 5 bases from V and 5 bases from J, with 9 bases in between. Though probably carrying unrecorded immune exposures, donors were nominally healthy at sampling. The PCR ran on 60 Vbeta and 13 Jbeta primers. Profiling relied on immunoSEQ multiplex PCR, and the TCRdb table lists in-frame clones only, not all of them. The sample carries approximately 110,000 clones, approximately 80% recorded once. On this clone: Its specificity is not known.

The TCR sequence derives from a man aged 25 to 40 in good health and CMV-seropositive. The sequenced sample consisted of PBMCs. The chain carries TRBV7-9 and TRBJ2-2, with no clear D. This CDR3 reads CASSVVSTGELFF. For the CDR3, the DNA is TGTGCCAGCAGCGTAGTTTCTACCGGGGAGCTGTTTTTT.